Listed here are 7 T cell receptor beta chains from one sample, sequenced in a study of CD8+ T cells in alopecia areata. Reverse transcription of extracted RNA yielded cDNA, which provided the sequencing template. TCRdb's copy holds only in-frame clones and misses some; the assay was immunoSEQ multiplex PCR. The data show roughly 130,000 clones, roughly 58% seen once. The sample in question was CD4+ T cells sorted from blood, obtained at week 0. The receptors come from a human donor with alopecia areata.

J is TRBJ2-7 and V is TRBV9; TRBD1 agrees at 8 bases. V trimming: 0 bases; J trimming: 2 bases; junction bases outside the gene matches: 7. CDR1 is SGDLS and CDR2 is YYNGEE in the germline V gene. This CDR3 region has 16 residues. CDR3 amino acids: CASSVGSDRVAYEQYF. CDR3 sequence (DNA): TGTGCCAGCAGCGTAGGCTCGGACAGGGTAGCCTACGAGCAGTACTTC. Filled out from reference TRBV9 and TRBJ2-7, the complete variable domain reads DSGVTQTPKHLITATGQRVTLRCSPRSGDLSVYWYQQSLDQGLQFLIQYYNGEERAKGNILERFSAQQFPDLHSELNLSSLELGDSALYFCASSVGSDRVAYEQYFGPGTRLTVT.

This rearrangement joins TRBV5-1 to TRBJ2-3, with TRBD2 matching over 12 bases. CDR3 length: 15 residues. After removal of 7 bases from V and 9 bases from J, the junction contained 12 bases not matched to a gene. Germline-derived CDR1 and CDR2 are SGHRS and YFSETQ. The CDR3 sequence: CASGVTSGGGGTQYF. Written as DNA, the CDR3 is TGCGCCAGCGGCGTGACTAGCGGGGGAGGTGGGACGCAGTATTTT.

The rearrangement joins TRBV28 to TRBJ2-1; no firm D call. Germline CDR1 is MDHEN and CDR2 is SYDVKM. V lost 4 bases and J lost 4, with 8 bases in between. The length of the CDR3 is 13 residues. CDR3 nucleotides: TGTGCCAGCAGTTCCCTCCTGTACAATGAGCAGTTCTTC. Protein product: CASSSLLYNEQFF.

V is TRBV5-1 and J is TRBJ1-1; D gene uncertain. The germline gives CDR1 SGHRS, CDR2 YFSETQ. V lost 5 bases, J lost 3 bases, and 5 bases lay in between. This CDR3 is built from 11 residues. The DNA of the CDR3 is TGCGCCAGCAGGAGTGACACTGAAGCTTTCTTT. This translates into CASRSDTEAFF.

The chain joins TRBV4-3 to TRBJ1-2; D remains unclear. Trimming shortened V by 0 bases and J by 4 bases, and 12 bases separated the two germline ends. This CDR3 comprises 15 residues. Germline assignment: CDR1 LGHNA and CDR2 YSLEER. The CDR3 DNA reads TGCGCCAGCAGCCAAGATTTCGGGCAGTTCTATGGCTACACCTTC. Its translation: CASSQDFGQFYGYTF.

V and J are TRBV27 and TRBJ1-1; weak D call: TRBD1 (5 bases). The CDR3 sequence is 14 residues long. In germline, CDR1 is MNHEY, CDR2 SMNVEV (reference sequence). V was shortened by 6 bases and J by 4 bases, with 15 bases between the two germline ends. The CDR3: CASSDYRQSTEAFF. The CDR3 region has the DNA TGTGCCAGCAGCGATTATAGACAGAGCACTGAAGCTTTCTTT.

This clone has only one observation. The V gene is TRBV29-1, the J gene TRBJ1-2, with D perhaps matching TRBD1 (6 bases). Trimming stripped 6 bases from V and 5 bases from J, with 13 bases between. The CDR3 is made up of 12 amino acids. CDR1 is SQVTM and CDR2 is ANQGSEA in the germline V gene. CDR3 DNA: TGCAGCGTGCCCGCGACAGGTTATGGCTACACCTTC. This translates into CSVPATGYGYTF.